The T cell receptor (beta chain) described here comes from a study of cytomegalovirus exposure and HLA in healthy donors. 13 Jbeta primers and 60 Vbeta primers were used for the PCR. Profiled with immunoSEQ multiplex PCR; TCRdb holds only in-frame clones, not every one. The sample lists approximately 150,000 clones; about 83% were seen once. CDR1 and CDR2 from the germline V gene are LNHDA and SQIVND (reference sequence). Trimming left V 3 bases short and J 3 bases short, with 9 bases between. There are 14 residues in the CDR3. The source of this sequence is a girl aged 5-17 years in good health and CMV-seropositive. The V and J genes are TRBV19 and TRBJ1-5, with a weak D call TRBD1 (5 bases). Sequencing was carried out using PBMCs. The CDR3 is CASSMNRNNQPQHF. CDR3 nucleotide sequence: TGTGCCAGTAGTATGAACAGGAACAATCAGCCCCAGCATTTT.